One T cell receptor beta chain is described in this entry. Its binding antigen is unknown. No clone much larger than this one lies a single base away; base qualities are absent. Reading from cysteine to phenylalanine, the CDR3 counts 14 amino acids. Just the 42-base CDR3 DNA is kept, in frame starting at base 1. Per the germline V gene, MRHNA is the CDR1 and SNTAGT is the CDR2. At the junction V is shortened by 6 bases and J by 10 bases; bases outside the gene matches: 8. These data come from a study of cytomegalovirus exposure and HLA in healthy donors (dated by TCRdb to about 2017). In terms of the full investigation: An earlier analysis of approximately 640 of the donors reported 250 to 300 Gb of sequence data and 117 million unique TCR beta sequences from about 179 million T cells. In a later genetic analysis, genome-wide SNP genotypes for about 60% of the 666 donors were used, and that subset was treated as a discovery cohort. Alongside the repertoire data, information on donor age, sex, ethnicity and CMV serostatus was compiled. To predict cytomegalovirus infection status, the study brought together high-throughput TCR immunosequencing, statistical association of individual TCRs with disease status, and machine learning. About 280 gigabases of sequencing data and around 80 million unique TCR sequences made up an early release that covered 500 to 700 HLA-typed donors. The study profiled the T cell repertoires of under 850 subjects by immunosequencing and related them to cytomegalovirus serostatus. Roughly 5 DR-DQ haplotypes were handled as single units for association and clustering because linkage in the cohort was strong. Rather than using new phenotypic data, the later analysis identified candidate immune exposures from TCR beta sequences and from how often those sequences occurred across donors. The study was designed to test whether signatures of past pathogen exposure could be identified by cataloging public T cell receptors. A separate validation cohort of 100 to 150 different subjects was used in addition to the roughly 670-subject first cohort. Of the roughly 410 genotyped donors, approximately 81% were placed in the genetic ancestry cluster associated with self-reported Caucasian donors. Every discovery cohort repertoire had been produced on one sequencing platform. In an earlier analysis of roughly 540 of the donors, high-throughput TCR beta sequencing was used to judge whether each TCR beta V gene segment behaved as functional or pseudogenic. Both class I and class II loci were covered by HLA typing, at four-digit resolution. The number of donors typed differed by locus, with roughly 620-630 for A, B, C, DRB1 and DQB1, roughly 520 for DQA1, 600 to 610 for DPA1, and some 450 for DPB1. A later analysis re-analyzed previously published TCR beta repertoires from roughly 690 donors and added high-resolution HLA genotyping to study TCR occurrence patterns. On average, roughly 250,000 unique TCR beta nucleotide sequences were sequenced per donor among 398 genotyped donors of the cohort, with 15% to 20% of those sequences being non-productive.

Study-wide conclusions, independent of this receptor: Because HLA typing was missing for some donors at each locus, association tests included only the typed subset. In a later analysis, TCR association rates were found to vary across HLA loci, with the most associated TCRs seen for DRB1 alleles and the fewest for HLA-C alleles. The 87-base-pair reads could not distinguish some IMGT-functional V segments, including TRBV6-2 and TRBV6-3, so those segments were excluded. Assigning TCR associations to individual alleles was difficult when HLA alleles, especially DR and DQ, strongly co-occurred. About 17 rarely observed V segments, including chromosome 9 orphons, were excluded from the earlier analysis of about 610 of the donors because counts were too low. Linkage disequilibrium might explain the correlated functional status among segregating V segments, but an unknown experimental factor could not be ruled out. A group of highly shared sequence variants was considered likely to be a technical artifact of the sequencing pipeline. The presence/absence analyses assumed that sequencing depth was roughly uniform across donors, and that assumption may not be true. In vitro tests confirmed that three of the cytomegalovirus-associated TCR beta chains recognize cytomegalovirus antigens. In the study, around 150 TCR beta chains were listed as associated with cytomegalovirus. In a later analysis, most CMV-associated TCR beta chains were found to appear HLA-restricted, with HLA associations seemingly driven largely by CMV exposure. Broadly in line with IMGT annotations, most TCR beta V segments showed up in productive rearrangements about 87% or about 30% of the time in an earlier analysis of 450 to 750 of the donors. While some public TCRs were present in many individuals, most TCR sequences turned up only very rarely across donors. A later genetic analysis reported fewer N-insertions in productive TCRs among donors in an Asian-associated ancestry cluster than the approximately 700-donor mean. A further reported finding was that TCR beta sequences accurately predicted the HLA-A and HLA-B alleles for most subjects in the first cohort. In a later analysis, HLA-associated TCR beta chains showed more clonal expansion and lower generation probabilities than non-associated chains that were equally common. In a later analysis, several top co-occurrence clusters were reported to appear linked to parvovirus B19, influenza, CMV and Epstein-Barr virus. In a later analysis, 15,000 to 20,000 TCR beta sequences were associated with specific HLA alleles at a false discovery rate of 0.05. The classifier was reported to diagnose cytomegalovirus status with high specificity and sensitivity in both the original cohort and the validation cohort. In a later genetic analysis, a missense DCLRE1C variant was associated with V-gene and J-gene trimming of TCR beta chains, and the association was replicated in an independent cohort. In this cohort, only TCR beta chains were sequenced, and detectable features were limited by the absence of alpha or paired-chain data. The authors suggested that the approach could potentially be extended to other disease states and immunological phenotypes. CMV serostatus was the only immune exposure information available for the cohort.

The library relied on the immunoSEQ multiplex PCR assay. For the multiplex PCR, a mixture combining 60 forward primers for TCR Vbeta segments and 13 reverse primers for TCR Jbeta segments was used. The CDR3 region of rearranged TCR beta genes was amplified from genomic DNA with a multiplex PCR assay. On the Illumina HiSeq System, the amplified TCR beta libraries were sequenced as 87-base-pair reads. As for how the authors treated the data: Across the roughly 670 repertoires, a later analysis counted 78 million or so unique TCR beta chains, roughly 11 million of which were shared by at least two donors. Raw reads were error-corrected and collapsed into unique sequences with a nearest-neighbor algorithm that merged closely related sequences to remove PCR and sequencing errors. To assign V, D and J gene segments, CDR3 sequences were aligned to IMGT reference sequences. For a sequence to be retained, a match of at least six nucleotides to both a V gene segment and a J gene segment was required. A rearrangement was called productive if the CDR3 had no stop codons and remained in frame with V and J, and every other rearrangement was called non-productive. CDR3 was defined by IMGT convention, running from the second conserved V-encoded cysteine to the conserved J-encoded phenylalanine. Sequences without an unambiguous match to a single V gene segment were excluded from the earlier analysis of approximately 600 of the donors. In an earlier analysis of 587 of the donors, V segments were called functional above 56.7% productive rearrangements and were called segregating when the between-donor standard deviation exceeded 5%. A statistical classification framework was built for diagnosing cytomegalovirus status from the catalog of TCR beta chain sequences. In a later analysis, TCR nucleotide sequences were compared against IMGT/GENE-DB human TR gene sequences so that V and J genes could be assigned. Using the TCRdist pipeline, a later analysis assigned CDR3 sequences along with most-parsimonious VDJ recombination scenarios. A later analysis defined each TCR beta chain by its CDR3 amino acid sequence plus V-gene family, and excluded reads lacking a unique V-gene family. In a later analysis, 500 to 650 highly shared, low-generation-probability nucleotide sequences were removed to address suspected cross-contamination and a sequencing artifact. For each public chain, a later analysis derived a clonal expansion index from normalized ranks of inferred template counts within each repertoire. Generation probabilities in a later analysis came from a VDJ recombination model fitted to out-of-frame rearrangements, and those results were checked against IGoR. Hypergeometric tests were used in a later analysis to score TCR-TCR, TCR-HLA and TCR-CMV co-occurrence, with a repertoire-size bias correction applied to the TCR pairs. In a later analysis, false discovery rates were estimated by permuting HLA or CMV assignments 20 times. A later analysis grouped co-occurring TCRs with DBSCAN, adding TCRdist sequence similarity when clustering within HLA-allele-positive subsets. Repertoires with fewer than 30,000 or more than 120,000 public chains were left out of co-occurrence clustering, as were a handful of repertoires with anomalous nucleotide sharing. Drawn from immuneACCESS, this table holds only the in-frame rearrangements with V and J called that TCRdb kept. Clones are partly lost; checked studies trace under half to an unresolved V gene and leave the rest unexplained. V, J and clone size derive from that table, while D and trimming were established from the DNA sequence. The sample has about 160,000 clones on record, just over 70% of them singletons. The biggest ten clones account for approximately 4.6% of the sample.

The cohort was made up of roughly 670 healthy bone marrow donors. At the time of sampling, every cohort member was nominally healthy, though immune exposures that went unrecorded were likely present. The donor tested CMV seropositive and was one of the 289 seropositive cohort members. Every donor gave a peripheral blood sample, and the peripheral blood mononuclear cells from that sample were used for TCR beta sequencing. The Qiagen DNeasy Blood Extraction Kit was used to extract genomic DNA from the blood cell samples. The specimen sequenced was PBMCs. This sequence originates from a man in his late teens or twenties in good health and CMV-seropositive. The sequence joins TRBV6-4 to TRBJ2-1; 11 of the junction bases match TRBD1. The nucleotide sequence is TGTGCCAGCAGCAGGACAGGGGGCGGGGGAGAGCAGTTCTTC. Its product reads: CASSRTGGGGEQFF.